What follows describes a single TCR beta chain. Its specificity is unknown. This record belongs to a study of PD-1 blockade in classical Hodgkin lymphoma. Trimming pared 3 bases from V and 1 base from J, leaving 10 bases between. The CDR3 has 14 amino acids. Germline-derived CDR1 and CDR2 are SGHVS and FNYEAQ. Assay used: immunoSEQ multiplex PCR; TCRdb lists only in-frame clones, some missing. The sample gives about 64,000 clones, around nine tenths of which show up once; about 8% is in the top ten. Time point described: cycle 4 day 1 (C4D1), after more than five weeks of nivolumab. Each of the patients experienced relapse following autologous stem cell transplantation, and their brentuximab vedotin exposure differed. Study outcomes and limitations: Compared with healthy donors, newly diagnosed patients reportedly showed lower baseline TCR diversity.

The source is a human donor with classical Hodgkin lymphoma. This sample comprised peripheral blood mononuclear cells (PBMCs), obtained before the fourth cycle of nivolumab. This sequence joins TRBV7-6 and TRBJ2-7, with TRBD1 as a possible D gene (5 bases). The CDR3 DNA follows: TGTGCCAGCAGCTTTTACGACAGATCCTACGAGCAGTACTTC. This sequence encodes CASSFYDRSYEQYF.